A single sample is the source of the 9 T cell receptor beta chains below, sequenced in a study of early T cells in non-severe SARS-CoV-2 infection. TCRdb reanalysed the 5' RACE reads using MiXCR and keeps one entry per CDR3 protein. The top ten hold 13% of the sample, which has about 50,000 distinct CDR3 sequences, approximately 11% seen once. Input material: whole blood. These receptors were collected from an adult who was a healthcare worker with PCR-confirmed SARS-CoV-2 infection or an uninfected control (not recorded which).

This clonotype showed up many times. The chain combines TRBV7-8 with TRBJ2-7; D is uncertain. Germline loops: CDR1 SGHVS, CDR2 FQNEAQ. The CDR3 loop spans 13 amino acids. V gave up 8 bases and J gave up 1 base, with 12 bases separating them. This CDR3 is CASRGSQSYEQYF. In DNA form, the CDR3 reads TGTGCCAGCCGTGGGTCACAATCCTACGAGCAGTACTTC.

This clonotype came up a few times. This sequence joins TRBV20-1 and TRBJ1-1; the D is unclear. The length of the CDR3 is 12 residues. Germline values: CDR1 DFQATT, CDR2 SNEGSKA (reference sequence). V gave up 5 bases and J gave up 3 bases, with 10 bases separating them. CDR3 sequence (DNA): TGCAGTGCTTTTTCAGGATACACTGAAGCTTTCTTT. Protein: CSAFSGYTEAFF.

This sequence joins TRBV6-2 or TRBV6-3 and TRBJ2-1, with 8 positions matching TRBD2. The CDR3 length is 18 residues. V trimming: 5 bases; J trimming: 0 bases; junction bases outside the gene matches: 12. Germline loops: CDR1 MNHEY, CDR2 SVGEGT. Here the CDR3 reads CASSLLWGSGISYNEQFF. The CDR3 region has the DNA TGTGCCAGCAGTCTACTGTGGGGTAGCGGGATCTCCTACAATGAGCAGTTCTTC.

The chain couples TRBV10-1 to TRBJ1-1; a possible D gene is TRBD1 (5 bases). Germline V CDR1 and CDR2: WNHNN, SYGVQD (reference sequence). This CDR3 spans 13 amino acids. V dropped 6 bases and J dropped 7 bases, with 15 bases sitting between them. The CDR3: CASRDTRGDEAFF. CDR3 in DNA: TGCGCCAGCAGGGACACCCGTGGTGATGAAGCTTTCTTT.

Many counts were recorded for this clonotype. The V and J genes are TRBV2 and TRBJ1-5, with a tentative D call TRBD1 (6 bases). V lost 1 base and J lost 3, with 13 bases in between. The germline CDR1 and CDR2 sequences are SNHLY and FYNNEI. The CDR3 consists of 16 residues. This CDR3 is CASSEGKWTVNQPQHF. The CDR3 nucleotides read TGTGCCAGCAGTGAAGGGAAGTGGACAGTCAATCAGCCCCAGCATTTT.

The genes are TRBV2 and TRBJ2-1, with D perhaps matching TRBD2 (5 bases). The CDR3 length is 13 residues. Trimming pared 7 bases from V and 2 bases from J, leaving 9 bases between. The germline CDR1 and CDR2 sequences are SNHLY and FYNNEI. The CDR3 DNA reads TGTGCCAGCATCCTAGCCACCTACAATGAGCAGTTCTTC. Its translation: CASILATYNEQFF.

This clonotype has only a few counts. CDR3 sequence reads: CASSYFGTAKTGELFF. The CDR3 DNA reads as TGTGCCAGCAGTTACTTCGGGACAGCAAAAACCGGGGAGCTGTTTTTT. The rearrangement uses TRBV6-5 and TRBJ2-2; the match to TRBD1 covers 7 bases. Germline assignment: CDR1 MNHEY and CDR2 SVGAGI. Trimming cost V 1 base and J 5 bases; bases outside gene matches: 7. This CDR3 is 16 amino acids long.

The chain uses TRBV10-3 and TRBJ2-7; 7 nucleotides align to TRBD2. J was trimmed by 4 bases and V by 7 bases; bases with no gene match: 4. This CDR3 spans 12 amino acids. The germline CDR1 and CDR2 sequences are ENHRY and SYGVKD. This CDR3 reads CAIKASGYEQYF. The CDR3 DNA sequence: TGTGCCATCAAGGCTAGCGGATACGAGCAGTACTTC.

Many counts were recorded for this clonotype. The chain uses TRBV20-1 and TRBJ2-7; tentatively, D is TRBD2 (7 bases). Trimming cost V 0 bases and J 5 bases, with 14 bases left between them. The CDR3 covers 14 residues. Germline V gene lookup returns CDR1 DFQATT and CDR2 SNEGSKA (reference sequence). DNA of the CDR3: TGCAGTGCTAGAGATGGACGGGGGGCAAACGAGCAGTACTTC. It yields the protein CSARDGRGANEQYF.